Listed below are T cell receptor beta chains from one sample, sequenced in a study of human T cells and chemical hapten exposure. TCRdb re-analysed the RACE reads in MiXCR, keeping a single row per CDR3 protein. The table lists 240,000 or so distinct CDR3 sequences, 7% to 10% of them singletons. Sequencing was performed on whole blood, taken in connection with sensitization to the hapten diphenylcyclopropenone (DPC). These receptors were taken from a woman in her forties with alopecia areata. Some clones in this sample may be carry-over from other donors' samples. The CDR3 runs from the conserved cysteine through the conserved F or W. Fields, in order: CDR3 protein, CDR3 DNA, V gene, J gene, D gene, CDR3 length, clone size. A D gene is named only where the DNA matches it firmly. Size tells how often a clone was seen (once, few, many) or the class of an expanded clone, and some rows leave it out.

CASSLAGGDTDTQYF	TGTGCCAGCAGCCTAGCGGGAGGGGACACAGATACGCAGTATTTT	TRBV6-5	TRBJ2-3	TRBD2	15	few
CASSPEGHPMNTEAFF	TGTGCCAGCAGTCCCGAGGGGCACCCCATGAACACTGAAGCTTTCTTT	TRBV28	TRBJ1-1	NA	16	NA
CASGDPGTGAYEQYF	TGTGCCAGCGGCGATCCCGGGACAGGGGCCTACGAGCAGTACTTC	TRBV6-6	TRBJ2-7	TRBD1	15	NA
CASSLGSASPETQYF	TGTGCCAGCAGTTTGGGAAGTGCCAGCCCAGAGACCCAGTACTTC	TRBV28	TRBJ2-5	NA	15	many
CASSPNGQPGDGYTF	TGTGCCAGCAGTCCAAATGGACAGCCCGGCGATGGCTACACCTTC	TRBV2	TRBJ1-2	NA	15	few
CASSLGQGGDEQFF	TGTGCCAGCAGCTTAGGTCAGGGTGGCGATGAGCAGTTCTTC	TRBV7-2	TRBJ2-1	NA	14	few
CASKKTGPNTEAFF	TGTGCCAGCAAGAAGACGGGCCCGAACACTGAAGCTTTCTTT	TRBV27	TRBJ1-1	NA	14	few
CASRRASYNEQFF	TGTGCCAGCCGCAGGGCGTCCTACAATGAGCAGTTCTTC	TRBV28	TRBJ2-1	NA	13	many
CASSQQGMETQYF	TGTGCCAGCAGCCAACAGGGGATGGAGACCCAGTACTTC	TRBV6-2/TRBV6-3	TRBJ2-5	TRBD1	13	many
CASRTITGYTEAFF	TGTGCCAGCCGAACCATTACAGGGTACACTGAAGCTTTCTTT	TRBV6-6	TRBJ1-1	NA	14	NA
CASSENNSPLHF	TGCGCCAGCTCGGAAAACAATTCACCCCTCCACTTT	TRBV5-1	TRBJ1-6	NA	12	once
CASSRAPSSYEQYF	TGTGCCAGCAGCCGGGCGCCCTCTTCCTACGAGCAGTACTTC	TRBV7-8	TRBJ2-7	NA	14	few
CSVEVGQGFSGANVLTF	TGCAGCGTTGAAGTGGGACAGGGATTCTCTGGGGCCAACGTCCTGACTTTC	TRBV29-1	TRBJ2-6	TRBD1	17	NA
CASSHLRTGVNEQYF	TGCGCCAGCAGCCACCTCCGGACAGGGGTTAACGAGCAGTACTTC	TRBV4-3	TRBJ2-7	TRBD1	15	NA
CASSPDTSQITQYF	TGCGCCAGCAGCCCGGACACATCACAGATAACGCAGTATTTT	TRBV5-1	TRBJ2-3	NA	14	NA
CASSLLWGVAADEQFF	TGTGCCAGCAGCTTACTTTGGGGAGTGGCGGCTGATGAGCAGTTCTTC	TRBV7-2	TRBJ2-1	NA	16	few
CASSPGDRTKYF	TGTGCCAGCAGCCCCGGGGACAGAACGAAGTATTTT	TRBV12-3/TRBV12-4	TRBJ2-3	TRBD1	12	NA
CASSQSAGTANIQYF	TGTGCCAGCAGCCAATCGGCCGGGACGGCTAACATTCAGTACTTC	TRBV3-1	TRBJ2-4	NA	15	few
CASSSGAGSVAYGYTF	TGTGCCAGCAGTTCTGGGGCGGGGTCGGTCGCCTATGGCTACACCTTC	TRBV28	TRBJ1-2	NA	16	many
CATGGGYIQYF	TGTGCCACCGGTGGGGGATACATTCAGTACTTC	TRBV6-6	TRBJ2-4	NA	11	NA
CASSRDISYEQYF	TGTGCCAGCAGTCGGGACATTTCCTACGAGCAGTACTTC	TRBV12-3/TRBV12-4	TRBJ2-7	NA	13	NA
CSARSGKTYEQYF	TGCAGTGCCCGTAGCGGGAAGACCTACGAGCAGTACTTC	TRBV20-1	TRBJ2-7	TRBD2	13	NA